This TCR beta chain was observed in a study of Ad26.COV2.S vaccination and SARS-CoV-2 variants. Study as a whole: Ad26.COV2.S, an intramuscular injection, was given once or twice 56 days apart.

Study-level points and caveats: Placebo recipients trailed vaccine recipients in spike-specific TCR breadth.

V was shortened by 3 bases and J by 2 bases, with 5 bases between the two germline ends. CDR1 and CDR2 from the germline V gene are PRHDT and FYEKMQ (reference sequence). CDR3 length: 12 residues. On this clone itself: Its target is not known.

Stated treatment: around 19 received Ad26.COV2.S at low or high dose, single or two shots; about five received placebo; per-sample allocation not given. Vaccine and placebo recipients were sampled on day 63 after the first injection. Aged 18-55 years, donor was enrolled in Boston in the early 2020s. An Ad26 vector expressing Wuhan-strain SARS-CoV-2 spike constituted the vaccine. The repertoire was sequenced with immunoSEQ multiplex PCR; TCRdb's copy has only in-frame clones and lacks some. The data hold roughly 350,000 clones, with approximately 86% observed a single time. This TCR was recovered from a person between 18 and 65 years old who received the Ad26.COV2.S COVID-19 vaccine or a placebo. This sample comprised peripheral blood, obtained in a trial of Ad26.COV2.S vaccine versus placebo. The chain uses TRBV13 and TRBJ2-7; D unclear. This CDR3 is CASSLMAYEQYF. The CDR3 DNA is TGTGCCAGCAGCTTGATGGCCTACGAGCAGTACTTC.